These 11 T cell receptor beta chains were sequenced from one sample in a study of blood T cell repertoires in COVID-19. Some clones are missing from TCRdb's copy, which holds only in-frame ones; the method was immunoSEQ multiplex PCR. Among roughly 400,000 clones listed, under 90% were seen once. Sequenced material: PBMCs or T cells enriched from blood (not recorded which). The receptors come from a woman aged 30 to 39 who had recovered from COVID-19.

This clone is a singleton in its sample. This chain connects TRBV18 to TRBJ2-7, with D unresolved. Trimming took off 2 bases at V and 2 bases at J, with 22 bases between the two ends. This CDR3 contains 18 residues. Germline V gene lookup returns CDR1 KGHSH and CDR2 LQKENI. The CDR3 DNA reads TGTGCCAGCTCACCAGATGGGTCAGGCTTACAATTCCCCTACGAGCAGTACTTC. It translates to CASSPDGSGLQFPYEQYF.

The J gene is TRBJ1-6, the V gene TRBV7-9; 8 bases agree with TRBD1. V lost 0 bases, J lost 7 bases, and 8 bases stayed unmatched. Germline assignment: CDR1 SEHNR and CDR2 FQNEAQ (reference sequence). CDR3 size: 17 residues. The CDR3 is CASSLAGQGPQNSPLHF. DNA of the CDR3: TGTGCCAGCAGCTTAGCAGGACAGGGCCCACAGAATTCACCCCTCCACTTT.

This clone was detected a few times. The chain links TRBV9 to TRBJ2-7; 7 nucleotides match TRBD1. Germline trimming cut 0 bases from V and 0 bases from J; bases unmatched to any gene: 3. CDR1 SGDLS and CDR2 YYNGEE come from the germline V gene. The CDR3 is 15 residues long. DNA for the CDR3: TGTGCCAGCAGCGTAGGGGACAGCCACTCCTACGAGCAGTACTTC. It encodes CASSVGDSHSYEQYF.

The chain couples TRBV5-1 to TRBJ1-2; 7 bases match TRBD1. This CDR3 contains 14 residues. V shed 6 bases and J 0 bases; nucleotides not matched to a gene: 5. Germline CDR1 is SGHRS and CDR2 is YFSETQ. The CDR3 protein is CASKDRAANYGYTF. The CDR3, as DNA: TGCGCCAGCAAAGACAGGGCAGCTAACTATGGCTACACCTTC.

V is TRBV4-1 and J is TRBJ1-2; D uncertain. Between the trimmed V and J ends, which lost 0 bases and 7 bases, there was a span of 12 bases. The CDR3 consists of 14 residues. Germline V gene lookup returns CDR1 MGHRA and CDR2 YSYEKL. The CDR3 DNA sequence: TGCGCCAGCAGCCAAGATGGTAGCCGGCCTGGCTACACCTTC. It specifies CASSQDGSRPGYTF.

V gene TRBV7-2 combines with J gene TRBJ2-1, with a possible D match to TRBD1 (5 bases). The V and J ends lost 3 bases and 8 bases respectively, with 11 bases between them. This CDR3 spans 13 amino acids. The germline CDR1 and CDR2 sequences are SGHTA and FQGNSA. The CDR3 sequence: CASSFWQGDEQFF. Written as DNA, the CDR3 is TGTGCCAGCAGCTTTTGGCAGGGCGATGAGCAGTTCTTC.

The V call is TRBV5-1, the J call TRBJ2-5, with 7 bases fitting TRBD2. This CDR3 comprises 15 residues. Germline V gene sequence: CDR1 SGHRS, CDR2 YFSETQ. Losses at the gene ends were 3 bases for V and 3 bases for J; bases not matched to a gene: 8. The CDR3 loop is CASSYPGGSKETQYF. The CDR3 nucleotides read TGCGCCAGCAGCTACCCCGGGGGGTCGAAAGAGACCCAGTACTTC.

V and J are TRBV7-9 and TRBJ1-2, with 10 bases fitting TRBD1. Germline trimming cut 1 base from V and 8 bases from J; bases unmatched to any gene: 7. The CDR3 loop spans 15 amino acids. Germline-derived CDR1 and CDR2 are SEHNR and FQNEAQ (reference sequence). CDR3 region: CASSLGDRGISGYTF. CDR3 DNA: TGTGCCAGCAGCTTAGGGGACAGGGGAATTAGCGGCTACACCTTC.

The V call is TRBV19, the J call TRBJ1-1; tentatively, D is TRBD1 (6 bases). V lost 5 bases, J lost 5 bases, and 12 bases lay in between. The CDR3 consists of 13 residues. CDR1 LNHDA and CDR2 SQIVND come from the germline V gene (reference sequence). CDR3 protein: CASSPQGTTEAFF. CDR3 coding DNA: TGTGCCAGTAGTCCCCAGGGGACGACTGAAGCTTTCTTT.

CDR3 DNA: TGTGCCAGCACCCGGACAGGTTACGAGCAGTACTTC. Translation gives CASTRTGYEQYF. The chain uses TRBV12-3 or TRBV12-4 and TRBJ2-7, with 7 bases lining up with TRBD1. The CDR3 covers 12 residues. After removal of 7 bases from V and 4 bases from J, the junction contained 4 bases not matched to a gene.

CDR3 bases: TGTGCCTCGAGGGGAGGGACAACCTACACCGGGGAGCTGTTTTTT. Its protein product is CASRGGTTYTGELFF. The gene calls are TRBV10-3 and TRBJ2-2, with D maybe TRBD2 (7 bases). V shed 11 bases and J shed 3 bases, with 19 bases lying between them. This CDR3 is built from 15 residues. The germline V gene encodes CDR1 ENHRY and CDR2 SYGVKD.